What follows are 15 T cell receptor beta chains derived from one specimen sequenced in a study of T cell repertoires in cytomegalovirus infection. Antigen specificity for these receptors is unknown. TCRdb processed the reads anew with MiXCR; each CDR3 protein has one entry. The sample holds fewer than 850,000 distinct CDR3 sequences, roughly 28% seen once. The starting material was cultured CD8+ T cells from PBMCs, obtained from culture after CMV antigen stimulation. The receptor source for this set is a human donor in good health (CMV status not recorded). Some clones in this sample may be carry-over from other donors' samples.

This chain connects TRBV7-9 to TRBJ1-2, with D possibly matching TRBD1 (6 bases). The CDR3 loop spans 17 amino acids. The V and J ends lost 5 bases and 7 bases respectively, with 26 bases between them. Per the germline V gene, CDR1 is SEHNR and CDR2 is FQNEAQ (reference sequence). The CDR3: CASSVPGHPGRTAGYTF. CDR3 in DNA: TGTGCCAGCAGCGTCCCGGGACACCCCGGGCGGACTGCTGGCTACACCTTC.

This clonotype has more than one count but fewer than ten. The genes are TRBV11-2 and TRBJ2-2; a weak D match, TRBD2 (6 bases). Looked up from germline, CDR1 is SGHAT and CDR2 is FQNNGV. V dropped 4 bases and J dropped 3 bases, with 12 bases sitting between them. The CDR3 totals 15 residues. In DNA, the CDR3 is TGTGCCAGCAGCTCTACCGGGGACTACACCGGGGAGCTGTTTTTT. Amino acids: CASSSTGDYTGELFF. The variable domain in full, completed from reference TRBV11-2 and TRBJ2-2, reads EAGVAQSPRYKIIEKRQSVAFWCNPISGHATLYWYQQILGQGPKLLIQFQNNGVVDDSQLPKDRFSAERLKGVDSTLKIQPAKLEDSAVYLCASSSTGDYTGELFFGEGSRLTVL.

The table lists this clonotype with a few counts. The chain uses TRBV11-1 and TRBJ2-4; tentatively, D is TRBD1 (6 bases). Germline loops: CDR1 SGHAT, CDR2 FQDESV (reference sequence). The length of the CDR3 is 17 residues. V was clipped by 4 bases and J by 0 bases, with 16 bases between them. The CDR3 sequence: CASSSGGQSLAKNIQYF. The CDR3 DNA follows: TGTGCCAGCAGCTCAGGCGGACAGTCCTTAGCCAAAAACATTCAGTACTTC.

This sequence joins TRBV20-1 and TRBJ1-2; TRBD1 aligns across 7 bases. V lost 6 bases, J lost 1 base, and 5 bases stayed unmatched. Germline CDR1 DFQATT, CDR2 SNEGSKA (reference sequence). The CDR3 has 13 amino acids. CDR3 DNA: TGCAGTGCCTTGACAGGGAGTAACTATGGCTACACCTTC. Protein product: CSALTGSNYGYTF.

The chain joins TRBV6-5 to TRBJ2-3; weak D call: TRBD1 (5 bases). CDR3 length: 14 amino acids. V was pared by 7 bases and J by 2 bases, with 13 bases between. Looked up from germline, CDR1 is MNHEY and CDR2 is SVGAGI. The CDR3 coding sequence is TGTGCCAGCAAGAAAGGGGATTTCACAGATACGCAGTATTTT. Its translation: CASKKGDFTDTQYF.

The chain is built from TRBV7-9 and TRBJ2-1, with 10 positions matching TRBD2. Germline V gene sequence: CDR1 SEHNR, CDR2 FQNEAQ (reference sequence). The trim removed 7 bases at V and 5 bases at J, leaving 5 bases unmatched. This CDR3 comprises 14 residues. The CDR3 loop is CASTLAGDHNEQFF. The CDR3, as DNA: TGTGCCAGCACCCTAGCGGGGGACCACAATGAGCAGTTCTTC.

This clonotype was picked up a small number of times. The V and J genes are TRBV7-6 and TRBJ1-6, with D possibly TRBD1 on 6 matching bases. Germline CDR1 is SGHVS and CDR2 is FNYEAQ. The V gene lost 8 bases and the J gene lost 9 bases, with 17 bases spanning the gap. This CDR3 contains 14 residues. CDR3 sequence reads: CASFSTGLGSPLHF. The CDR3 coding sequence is TGTGCCAGCTTTTCGACAGGTCTTGGTTCACCCCTCCACTTT.

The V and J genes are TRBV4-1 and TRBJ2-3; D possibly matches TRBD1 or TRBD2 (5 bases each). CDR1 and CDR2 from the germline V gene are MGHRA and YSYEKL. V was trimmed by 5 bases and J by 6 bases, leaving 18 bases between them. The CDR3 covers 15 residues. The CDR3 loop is CASSTYGAPADTQYF. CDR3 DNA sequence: TGCGCCAGCAGCACTTACGGGGCGCCCGCGGATACGCAGTATTTT.

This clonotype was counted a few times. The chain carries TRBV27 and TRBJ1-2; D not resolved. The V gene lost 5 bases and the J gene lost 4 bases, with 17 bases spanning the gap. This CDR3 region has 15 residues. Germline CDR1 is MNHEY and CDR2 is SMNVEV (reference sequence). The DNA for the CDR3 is TGTGCCAGCAGTCGGGGTAGGGTGGATATCTATGGCTACACCTTC. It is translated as CASSRGRVDIYGYTF.

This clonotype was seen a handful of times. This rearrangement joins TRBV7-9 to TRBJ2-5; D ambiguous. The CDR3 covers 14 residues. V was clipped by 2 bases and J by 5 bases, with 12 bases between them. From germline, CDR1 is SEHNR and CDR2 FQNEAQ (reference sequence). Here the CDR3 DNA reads TGTGCCAGCAGCTTACTAGGAGAGGAGGAGACCCAGTACTTC. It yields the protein CASSLLGEEETQYF.

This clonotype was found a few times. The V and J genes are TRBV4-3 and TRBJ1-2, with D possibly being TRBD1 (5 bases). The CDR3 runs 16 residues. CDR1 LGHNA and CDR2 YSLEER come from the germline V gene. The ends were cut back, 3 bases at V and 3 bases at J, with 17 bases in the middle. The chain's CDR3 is CASSQPGSISDYGYTF. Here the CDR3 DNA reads TGCGCCAGCAGCCAGCCAGGGAGTATTTCTGACTATGGCTACACCTTC.

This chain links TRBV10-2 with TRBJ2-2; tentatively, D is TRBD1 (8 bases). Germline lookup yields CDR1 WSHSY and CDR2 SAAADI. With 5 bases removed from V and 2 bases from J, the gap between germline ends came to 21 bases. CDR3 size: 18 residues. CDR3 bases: TGCGCCAGCAGTCGGACAGGGTATCGGGAGGCCAACACCGGGGAGCTGTTTTTT. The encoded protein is CASSRTGYREANTGELFF.

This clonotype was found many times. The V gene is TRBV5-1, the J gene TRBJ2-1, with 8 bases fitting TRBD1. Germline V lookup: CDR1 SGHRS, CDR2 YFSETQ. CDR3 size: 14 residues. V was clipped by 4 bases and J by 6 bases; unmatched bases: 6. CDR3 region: CASSLGQGGNEQFF. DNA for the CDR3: TGCGCCAGCAGCCTCGGACAGGGCGGCAATGAGCAGTTCTTC.

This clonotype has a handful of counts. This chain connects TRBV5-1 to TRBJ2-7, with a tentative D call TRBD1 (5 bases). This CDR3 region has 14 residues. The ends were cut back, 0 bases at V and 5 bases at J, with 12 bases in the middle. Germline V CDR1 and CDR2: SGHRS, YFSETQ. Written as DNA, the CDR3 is TGCGCCAGCAGCTTGGAACAGGCCAGGGACGAGCAGTACTTC. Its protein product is CASSLEQARDEQYF. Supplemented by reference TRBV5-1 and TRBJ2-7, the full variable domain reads KAGVTQTPRYLIKTRGQQVTLSCSPISGHRSVSWYQQTPGQGLQFLFEYFSETQRNKGNFPGRFSGRQFSNSRSEMNVSTLELGDSALYLCASSLEQARDEQYFGPGTRLTVT.

In nucleotides, the CDR3 is TGTGCCAGCAGCACTTCCTGGGCAGGGGGCTCAGGCGGTGTGTCTGAAGCTTTCTTT. As protein: CASSTSWAGGSGGVSEAFF. This chain uses TRBV12-3 or TRBV12-4 with TRBJ1-1; TRBD1 matches 8 bases. This CDR3 region has 19 residues. Trimming cost V 6 bases and J 6 bases; bases outside gene matches: 24.